This T cell receptor beta chain appears in the sequencing data of a study of OX40 agonist ivuxolimab in advanced cancers. Notes on the research overall: Ivuxolimab, which targeted the costimulatory receptor OX40 (CD134), was an agonistic, fully human IgG2 monoclonal antibody. The monotherapy dose-escalation portion (N = 52 patients) of the phase I ivuxolimab trial is reported in the paper. In the dose-escalation cohort, 82.7% of patients were male, and the mean age was 60 years with a range of roughly 20 to 85. Of the approximately 50 patients in dose escalation, some 19 had hepatocellular carcinoma, some 15 had melanoma, 9 had renal cell carcinoma and 9 had head and neck cancer. Peripheral TCRbeta sequencing was intended to test whether TCR sequence diversity was altered and clonal T-cell expansion was caused by ivuxolimab. Intravenous ivuxolimab was administered to patients every 2 weeks at six dose levels: 0.01, 0.1, 0.3, 1.5, 3 and 10 mg/kg. Partial responses occurred in three dose-escalation patients: two with cutaneous melanoma and one with hepatocellular carcinoma. Prior anti-PD-1, anti-PD-L1 or anti-CTLA-4 therapy was permitted, and approximately 42% of dose-escalation patients had received checkpoint inhibitors. What the authors observed across the whole study: In the 0.1-3.0 mg/kg groups, partial responders were among the patients with the lowest normalized peripheral clonal expansion, particularly in CD8+ T cells. Which antigens the clonally expanded peripheral T cells were specific for was not determined. At doses of 0.1 to 3.0 mg/kg, clonal expansion of both CD4+ and CD8+ T cells in blood was seen between baseline and week 6. After ivuxolimab, CD8+ T cells had more expanded clones than CD4+ T cells on average. Low levels of normalized T-cell clonal expansion were also seen in some nonresponding patients.

From its cysteine to its phenylalanine, the CDR3 spans 12 amino acids. Kept here is only the CDR3 DNA, which spans 36 bases and is read in frame from base 1. CDR1 SNHLY and CDR2 FYNNEI are derived from the germline V gene. V is shortened by 7 bases, J by 0 bases, and the region joining them spans 7 bases. The trial excluded patients who had a history of autoimmune disease or were on systemic immunosuppression. Peripheral blood for TCR sequencing was collected from all dose cohorts at baseline, on cycle 4 day 1, and on cycle 7 day 1. Samples were obtained from an open-label, multicenter, first-in-human phase I dose-escalation trial of ivuxolimab. The trial enrolled adults with locally advanced or metastatic head and neck squamous cell, hepatocellular, melanoma or renal cell carcinoma. CD4+ and CD8+ T cells were sorted separately from peripheral blood before TCR sequencing. For sequencing of the TCRbeta CDR3 region, genomic DNA was extracted from the sorted cells. TCRbeta CDR3 regions were sequenced using the immunoSEQ Assay. This immuneACCESS table, as held by TCRdb, lists in-frame sequences with V and J called but not all clones. Of the missing ones, under half trace to an unresolved V gene in checked studies; the others have no known cause. This sample is represented by about 94,000 clones; roughly 90% of them were singletons. Roughly 3.5% of the sample comes from the top ten.

As regards this clone: The clone's antigen remains unknown. The sample holds no much larger clone one base away, and base qualities are not on file.

The rearranged segments are TRBV2 and TRBJ2-7; no D gene call is confident. This TCR derives from an adult with an advanced solid tumor such as melanoma, head and neck, liver or kidney cancer. Sequencing was performed on CD4+ or CD8+ T cells sorted from blood, taken in a trial of the OX40 agonist ivuxolimab. The DNA sequence is given as TGTGCCAGCAACGAGGTCTCCTACGAGCAGTACTTC. The translation is CASNEVSYEQYF.